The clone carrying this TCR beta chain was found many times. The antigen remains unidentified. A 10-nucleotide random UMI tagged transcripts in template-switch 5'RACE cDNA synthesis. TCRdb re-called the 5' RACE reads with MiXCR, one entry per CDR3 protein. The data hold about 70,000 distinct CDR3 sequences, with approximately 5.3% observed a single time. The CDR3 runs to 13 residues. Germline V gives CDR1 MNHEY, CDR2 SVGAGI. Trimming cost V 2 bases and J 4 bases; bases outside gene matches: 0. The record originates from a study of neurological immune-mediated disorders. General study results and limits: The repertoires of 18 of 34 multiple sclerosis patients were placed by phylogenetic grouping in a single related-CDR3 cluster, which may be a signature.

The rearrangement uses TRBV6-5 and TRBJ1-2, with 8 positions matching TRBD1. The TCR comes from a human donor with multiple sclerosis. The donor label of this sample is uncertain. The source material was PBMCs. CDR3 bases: TGTGCCAGCAGTTACGACAGGGGCTATGGCTACACCTTC. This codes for CASSYDRGYGYTF.